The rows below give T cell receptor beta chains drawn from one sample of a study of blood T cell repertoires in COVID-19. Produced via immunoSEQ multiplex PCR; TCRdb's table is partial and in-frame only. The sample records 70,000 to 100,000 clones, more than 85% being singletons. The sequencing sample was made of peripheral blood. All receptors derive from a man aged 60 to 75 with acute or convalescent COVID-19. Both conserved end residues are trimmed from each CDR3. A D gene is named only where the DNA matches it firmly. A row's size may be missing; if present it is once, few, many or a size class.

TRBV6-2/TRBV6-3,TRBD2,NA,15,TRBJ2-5,ASSSRGTSGRGETQY
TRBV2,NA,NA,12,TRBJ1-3,ASTAQIGGNTIY
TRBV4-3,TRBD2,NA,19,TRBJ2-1,ASSQDWGSGSVGYSSDEQF
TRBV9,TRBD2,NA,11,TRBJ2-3,ASQRESPDTQY
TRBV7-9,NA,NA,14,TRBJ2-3,ASSLAGTLVTGTQY
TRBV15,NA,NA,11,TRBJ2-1,ATTTSSYNEQF
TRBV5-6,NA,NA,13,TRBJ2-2,ASSLGERNTGELF
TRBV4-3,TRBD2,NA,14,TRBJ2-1,ASSQIPGGLDNEQF
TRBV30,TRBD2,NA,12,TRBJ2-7,AWSVVQRDHEQY
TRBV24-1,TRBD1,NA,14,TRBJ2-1,ATSDPGQGAVNEQF
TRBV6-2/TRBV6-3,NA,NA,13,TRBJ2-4,ASSYSQGISDIQY
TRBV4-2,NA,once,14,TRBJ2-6,ASGTVQGNGANVLT
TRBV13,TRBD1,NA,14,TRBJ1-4,ASSSPWGTGEEKLF
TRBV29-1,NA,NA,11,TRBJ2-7,SVCRELYHEQY
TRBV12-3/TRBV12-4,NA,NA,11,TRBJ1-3,ASKQSSGNTIY
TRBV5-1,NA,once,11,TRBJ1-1,ASSLEYSTEAF